The 6 T cell receptor beta chains reported below all come from one sample, sequenced in a study of T cell responses to AZD1222 COVID-19 vaccine. The data were produced by immunoSEQ multiplex PCR, yet TCRdb's version contains in-frame clones alone and is incomplete. The table has fewer than 150,000 clones, around 88% seen once. The source material was peripheral blood, sampled on day 0 of AZD1222 vaccination. Receptors were obtained from an adult in good health.

The CDR3 loop reads CATGTGVGYTF. The CDR3, as DNA: TGTGCCACTGGGACAGGGGTAGGCTACACCTTC. J is TRBJ1-2 and V is TRBV12-3 or TRBV12-4; 10 bases fit TRBD1. The CDR3 loop spans 11 amino acids. J gave up 8 bases and V 10 bases, and 4 bases lay outside the gene matches.

The CDR3 region is CASSEFTGFDEQYF. The CDR3 nucleotides are TGTGCCAGCAGTGAATTCACAGGGTTCGACGAGCAGTACTTC. The genes are TRBV25-1 and TRBJ2-7; tentative D call: TRBD1 (6 bases). Germline CDR1 reads MGHDK; CDR2 reads SYGVNS. The CDR3 length is 14 residues. V gave up 1 base and J gave up 5 bases, with 12 bases separating them.

The rearrangement joins TRBV10-3 to TRBJ1-1; 8 positions match TRBD1. The V segment lost 1 base and the J segment 4 bases; nucleotides outside the gene matches: 2. Germline CDR1 ENHRY, CDR2 SYGVKD. This CDR3 region has 14 residues. CDR3 loop: CAISELQGATEAFF. DNA of the CDR3: TGTGCCATCAGTGAGTTGCAGGGGGCCACTGAAGCTTTCTTT.

DNA of the CDR3: TGTGCCAGCAGCCCGGGCAGCGGGACTGTCTACGAGCAGTACTTC. This codes for CASSPGSGTVYEQYF. The chain links TRBV7-2 to TRBJ2-7; 7 bases are shared with TRBD2. The CDR3 is 15 residues long. J was trimmed by 3 bases and V by 5 bases; bases with no gene match: 10. Germline CDR1 reads SGHTA; CDR2 reads FQGNSA.

This sequence joins TRBV18 and TRBJ2-6; D is undetermined. Germline CDR1 is KGHSH and CDR2 is LQKENI. Deletions cut 0 bases from V and 0 bases from J, with 6 bases between. This CDR3 contains 16 residues. The CDR3 is CASSPPGRSGANVLTF. In nucleotides, the CDR3 is TGTGCCAGCTCACCACCGGGTCGCTCTGGGGCCAACGTCCTGACTTTC.

The chain carries TRBV5-1 and TRBJ2-6; D possibly matches TRBD1 or TRBD2 (5 bases each). Deletions cut 4 bases from V and 0 bases from J, with 8 bases between. Germline V CDR1 and CDR2: SGHRS, YFSETQ. There are 15 residues in the CDR3. CDR3 amino acids: CASSQGVSGANVLTF. Written as DNA, the CDR3 is TGCGCCAGCAGCCAGGGAGTCTCTGGGGCCAACGTCCTGACTTTC.